A selection of T cell receptor beta chains follows, all from one sample in a study of blood T cell repertoires in COVID-19. Libraries were prepared by immunoSEQ multiplex PCR; TCRdb keeps only in-frame clonotypes and omits some of them. The sample yields hundreds of thousands of clones, around 87% seen once. The specimen sequenced was peripheral blood. These receptors all stem from a woman aged 50 to 65 with COVID-19, enrolled during active disease. CDR3s include the opening cysteine and the closing phenylalanine or tryptophan. Fields, in order: V gene, J gene, CDR3 protein.

TRBV30	TRBJ2-5	CAWSSGQVKTQYF
TRBV6-2/TRBV6-3	TRBJ1-2	CASSTRNRDGRGYTF
TRBV11-2	TRBJ1-4	CASSFYGEKLFF
TRBV6-1	TRBJ1-5	CASTQPPQGTQPQHF
TRBV14	TRBJ1-4	CASSQTGGANEKLFF
TRBV30	TRBJ1-3	CAWGPPGGNTIYF
TRBV27	TRBJ2-1	CASRAGTSANEQFF
TRBV2	TRBJ2-7	CASSEIGGSSEYF
TRBV5-8	TRBJ1-1	CASSFEGGWGPTTEAFF
TRBV7-9	TRBJ2-2	CASRPGLAPKGQHTGELFF
TRBV28	TRBJ1-2	CASSAGGAHGYTF
TRBV27	TRBJ2-7	CASSPNRGRARKGDYEQYF
TRBV30	TRBJ2-7	CAWSGPGAYEQYF
TRBV19	TRBJ2-5	CASSIVGQGGETQYF
TRBV5-6	TRBJ1-2	CASSLGQGAYGYTF
TRBV3-1/TRBV3-2	TRBJ2-7	CASSQTVRVYYEQYF
TRBV6-5	TRBJ2-2	CASKQGGAGTGELFF
TRBV19	TRBJ2-4	CASSISTSGRGAAKNIQYF
TRBV9	TRBJ1-2	CASSGPGQTFNYGYTF
TRBV6-5	TRBJ2-7	CASSYQRLDYEQYF
TRBV3-1/TRBV3-2	TRBJ2-3	CASSPYTDTQYF
TRBV3-1/TRBV3-2	TRBJ1-2	CASSTANYGYTF
TRBV5-1	TRBJ2-7	CASSLADGYEQYF
TRBV6-6	TRBJ2-1	CASSYGSGPLNEQFF
TRBV19	TRBJ1-1	CATSPGGGTEAFF
TRBV18	TRBJ1-1	CASSPLVTGIMNTEAFF
TRBV5-4	TRBJ1-1	CASSPPGQGNTEAFF
TRBV19	TRBJ2-3	CASSSGLAGPTDTQYF
TRBV18	TRBJ2-7	CASSPSVQAISYEQYF
TRBV24-1	TRBJ1-5	CATGDRSSNQPQHF
TRBV7-2	TRBJ2-7	CASSKEAGKAYEQYF
TRBV14	TRBJ2-7	CASSQVGTGGYEQYF
TRBV6-5	TRBJ2-7	CASSHHYEQYF
TRBV7-9	TRBJ1-2	CASSLADRGSYGYTF
TRBV11-3	TRBJ2-3	CASSLDLGLAGLADTQYF
TRBV5-4	TRBJ2-7	CASTLASRGIYEQYF
TRBV9	TRBJ2-2	CASSTLAGANTGELFF
TRBV12-5	TRBJ1-3	CASGSGSAGNTIYF